A selection of T cell receptor beta chains follows, all from one sample in a study of PD-1 blockade in classical Hodgkin lymphoma. The table came from immunoSEQ multiplex PCR; TCRdb's copy has only in-frame clones and leaves some out. The sample includes 20,000 to 25,000 clones, about 70% of them seen just once. Source: peripheral blood mononuclear cells (PBMCs), taken at baseline. The source of these receptors is a human donor with classical Hodgkin lymphoma. Both conserved end residues are part of each CDR3. A D gene is named only where the DNA matches it firmly. Expanded clones get a size class; other rows say once, few or many, or leave the size out.

clone size,J gene,D gene,V gene,CDR3 protein,CDR3 DNA
.,TRBJ1-4,.,TRBV7-9,CASSPATGPNEKLFF,TGTGCCAGCAGCCCAGCAACAGGCCCTAATGAAAAACTGTTTTTT
.,TRBJ2-7,TRBD1,TRBV30,CAWSIGTAEQYF,TGTGCCTGGAGTATAGGGACAGCCGAGCAGTACTTC
few,TRBJ2-1,TRBD2,TRBV19,CASSIETSGAYEQFF,TGTGCCAGTAGTATAGAGACTAGCGGGGCGTATGAGCAGTTCTTC
.,TRBJ2-7,TRBD2,TRBV9,CASNEAGGAYGQYF,TGTGCCAGCAATGAAGCGGGGGGGGCCTACGGGCAGTACTTC
.,TRBJ2-7,TRBD1,TRBV30,CAWSPPDRGSYEQYF,TGTGCCTGGAGTCCGCCGGACAGGGGTTCCTACGAGCAGTACTTC
once,TRBJ2-3,.,TRBV28,CASSRLFGASGDTQYF,TGTGCCAGCAGTCGACTTTTCGGGGCTTCAGGGGATACGCAGTATTTT
.,TRBJ1-1,.,TRBV5-4,CASRPQGNTEAFF,TGTGCCAGCAGACCACAGGGAAACACTGAAGCCTTCTTT
.,TRBJ2-1,.,TRBV2,CASSEWSTPLNEQFF,TGTGCCAGCAGTGAATGGAGTACCCCCTTGAATGAGCAGTTCTTC
.,TRBJ2-2,.,TRBV9,CASSVLDPNTGELFF,TGTGCCAGCAGCGTTCTGGACCCGAACACCGGGGAGCTGTTTTTT
medium-sized,TRBJ2-7,.,TRBV5-6,CASSLTGSSYEQYF,TGTGCCAGCAGCCTGACGGGGTCCTCCTACGAGCAGTACTTC
once,TRBJ2-1,.,TRBV5-1,CASSWTGSNEQFF,TGCGCCAGCAGCTGGACCGGCTCTAATGAGCAGTTCTTC
medium-sized,TRBJ2-7,.,TRBV7-9,CASSSASTATYEQYF,TGTGCCAGCAGCTCTGCGTCGACAGCTACCTACGAGCAGTACTTC
.,TRBJ1-6,.,TRBV6-1,CASNRAAPLHF,TGTGCCAGCAACAGGGCTGCACCCCTCCACTTT
few,TRBJ1-2,.,TRBV2,CASSEEDSQGYTF,TGTGCCAGCAGTGAAGAGGACAGTCAAGGCTACACCTTC
.,TRBJ1-3,.,TRBV30,CAWMEQSLSGNTIYF,TGTGCCTGGATGGAACAGTCACTCTCTGGAAACACCATATATTTT
.,TRBJ2-1,.,TRBV5-1,CASSFGIGGEQFF,TGCGCCAGCAGCTTCGGGATTGGCGGTGAGCAGTTCTTC
.,TRBJ2-1,.,TRBV5-1,CASSLSRLETVNEQFF,TGCGCCAGCAGCCTCTCCCGACTAGAGACCGTCAATGAGCAGTTCTTC
.,TRBJ2-1,TRBD1,TRBV28,CASSQSGGAEEEQFF,TGTGCCAGCAGTCAGTCAGGGGGCGCAGAAGAGGAGCAGTTCTTC
.,TRBJ1-2,.,TRBV5-6,CASSSRRDGYTF,TGTGCCAGCAGCTCCCGCCGGGATGGCTACACCTTC
few,TRBJ2-3,.,TRBV27,CASSPGGPDTQYF,TGTGCCAGCAGTCCCGGCGGTCCGGATACGCAGTATTTT
.,TRBJ1-3,.,TRBV4-2,CASSWDPGNTIYF,TGTGCCAGCAGCTGGGATCCTGGAAACACCATATATTTT
medium-sized,TRBJ2-1,TRBD2,TRBV27,CASSLGTSGGPYNEQFF,TGTGCCAGCAGTTTAGGGACTAGCGGGGGGCCCTACAATGAGCAGTTCTTC
.,TRBJ2-7,TRBD1,TRBV5-5,CASSLVWDRESEQYF,TGTGCCAGCAGCTTGGTTTGGGACAGGGAGTCCGAGCAGTACTTC